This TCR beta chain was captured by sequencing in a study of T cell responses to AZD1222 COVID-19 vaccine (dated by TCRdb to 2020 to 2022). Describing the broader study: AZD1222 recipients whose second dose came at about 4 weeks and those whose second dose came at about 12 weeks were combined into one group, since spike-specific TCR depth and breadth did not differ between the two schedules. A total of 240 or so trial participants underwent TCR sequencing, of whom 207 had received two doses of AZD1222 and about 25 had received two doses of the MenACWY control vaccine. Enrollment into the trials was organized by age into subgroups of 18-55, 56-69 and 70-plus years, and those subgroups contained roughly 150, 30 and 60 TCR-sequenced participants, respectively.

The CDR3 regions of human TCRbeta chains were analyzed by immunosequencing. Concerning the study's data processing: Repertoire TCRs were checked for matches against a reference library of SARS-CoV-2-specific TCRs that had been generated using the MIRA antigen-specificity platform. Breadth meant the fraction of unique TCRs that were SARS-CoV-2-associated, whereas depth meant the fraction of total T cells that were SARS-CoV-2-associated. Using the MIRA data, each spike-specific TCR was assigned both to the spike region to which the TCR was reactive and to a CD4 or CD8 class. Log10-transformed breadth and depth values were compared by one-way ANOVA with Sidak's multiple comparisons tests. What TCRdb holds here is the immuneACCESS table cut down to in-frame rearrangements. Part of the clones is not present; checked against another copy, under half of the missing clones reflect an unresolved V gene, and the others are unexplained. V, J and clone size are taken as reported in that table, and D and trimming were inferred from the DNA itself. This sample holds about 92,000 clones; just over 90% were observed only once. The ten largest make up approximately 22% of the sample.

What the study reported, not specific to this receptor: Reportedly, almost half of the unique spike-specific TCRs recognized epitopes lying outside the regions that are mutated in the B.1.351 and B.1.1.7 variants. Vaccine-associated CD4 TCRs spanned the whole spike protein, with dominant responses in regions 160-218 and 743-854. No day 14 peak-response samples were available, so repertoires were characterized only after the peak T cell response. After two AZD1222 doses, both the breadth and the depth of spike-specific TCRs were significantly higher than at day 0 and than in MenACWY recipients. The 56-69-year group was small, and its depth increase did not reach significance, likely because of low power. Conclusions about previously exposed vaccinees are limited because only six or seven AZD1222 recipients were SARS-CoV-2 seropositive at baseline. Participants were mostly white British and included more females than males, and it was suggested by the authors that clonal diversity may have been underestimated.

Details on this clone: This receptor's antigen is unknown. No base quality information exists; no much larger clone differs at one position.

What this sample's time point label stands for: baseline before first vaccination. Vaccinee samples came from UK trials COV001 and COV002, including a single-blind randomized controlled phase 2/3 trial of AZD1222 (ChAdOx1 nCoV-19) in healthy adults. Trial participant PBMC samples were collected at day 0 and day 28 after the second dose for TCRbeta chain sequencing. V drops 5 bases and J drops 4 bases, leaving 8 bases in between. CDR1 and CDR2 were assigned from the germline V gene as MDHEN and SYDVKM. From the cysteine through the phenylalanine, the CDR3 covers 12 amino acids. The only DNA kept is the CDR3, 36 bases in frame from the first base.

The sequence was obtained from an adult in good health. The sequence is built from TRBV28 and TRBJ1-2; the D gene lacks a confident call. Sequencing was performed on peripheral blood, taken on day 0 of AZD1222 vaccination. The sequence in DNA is TGTGCCAGCAGTCGTGACCTCTATGGCTACACCTTC. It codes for CASSRDLYGYTF.